This TCR beta chain came from a study of CD8 T cells in Susac syndrome. This CDR3 has 14 amino acids. V was trimmed by 2 bases and J by 2 bases, leaving 9 bases between them. CDR1 is MDHEN, CDR2 SYDVKM, per germline. RNA, at about 0.5 to 1 ug, was reverse transcribed with random hexamers. An immunoSEQ multiplex PCR generated amplified TCR beta CDR3 products spanning 54 Vbeta and 13 Jbeta. Each CDR3 protein gets one entry after TCRdb re-called the immunoSEQ multiplex PCR reads with MiXCR. The sample holds more than 55,000 distinct CDR3 sequences, 95% to 96% seen once. What was sequenced was CD4+ T cells from PBMCs. The sequence derives from a human donor with multiple sclerosis. The V and J genes are TRBV28 and TRBJ1-2; D is perhaps TRBD1 (5 bases). CDR3 DNA sequence: TGTGCCAGCAGTTTAGCCAGGGCCAACTATGGCTACACCTTC. Translated, it gives CASSLARANYGYTF.